This T cell receptor beta chain is drawn from a study of radiotherapy plus CTLA-4 blockade in lung cancer listed by TCRdb under 2018. Regarding the complete study: Objective responses were observed in roughly a sixth of enrolled patients, and disease control was achieved in 30% to 40%. What the authors observed across the whole study: Increased serum interferon-beta after radiation, together with early dynamic changes in blood T cell clones, were reported to be the strongest predictors of response. After treatment with radiotherapy and ipilimumab, TCR clones that came from tumors expanded in the peripheral blood.

Library creation used the immunoSEQ multiplex PCR assay. The clones in this table, taken by TCRdb from immuneACCESS, are in-frame only. Not every clone is retained; where verified, under half of the shortfall comes from an unresolved V gene, and the cause of the rest is unknown. This sample gives roughly 62,000 clones in total; 70% to 80% of them show up just once. Of the sample, roughly 4.7% falls within the top ten clones. CDR1 and CDR2 are read off the germline V gene as SGHTA and FQGNSA. At the junction V is shortened by 5 bases and J by 2 bases; bases outside the gene matches: 9. From the cysteine through the phenylalanine, the CDR3 covers 16 amino acids. Solely the CDR3 DNA is kept, with 48 bases framed from the first base. Details on this clone: It has no known antigen specificity. Qualities for individual bases were not recorded, and no much larger clone is one base off.

Focal radiation therapy combined with CTLA-4 blockade (ipilimumab) was tested in patients with chemo-refractory metastatic non-small-cell lung cancer. The clonotype originates from a human donor with non-small cell lung cancer who had a complete response to radiotherapy plus ipilimumab. The V and J genes are TRBV7-2 and TRBJ1-5, and 7 junctional nucleotides match TRBD1. The material was peripheral blood, obtained from a patient treated with radiotherapy plus ipilimumab. The nucleotide sequence is given as TGTGCCAGCAGCCCTCAGACAGGGTTTGGCAATCAGCCCCAGCATTTT. Translated, this is CASSPQTGFGNQPQHF.